The source of this T cell receptor (beta chain) is a study of quantifying T cell responses using KT2 cells. Across the study: Reverse transcription used primers in the TCR alpha and beta constant regions.

The CDR3 loop spans 13 amino acids. Trimming took off 4 bases at V and 2 bases at J, with 11 bases between the two ends. Germline loops: CDR1 SQVTM, CDR2 ANQGSEA. KT2, a clone with a known TCR, was spiked into unfractionated PBMC. An oligo carrying a UMI was ligated to the cDNA 3' end. First-round PCR used 4 cycles and beta primers RC1.1 and RC1.2 covering TRBC1 and TRBC2. TCRdb re-derived calls from the UMI-ligation and nested PCR reads in MiXCR, one entry per CDR3 protein. The sample gives fewer than 60,000 distinct CDR3 sequences, approximately 10% of which show up once; more than 9% is in the top ten.

This chain uses TRBV29-1 with TRBJ1-1; possible D gene TRBD1, 5 bases. The sample comprised PBMCs spiked with cells of the T cell clone KT2. This sequence originates from a human donor. The CDR3 sequence: CSVGGDFNTEAFF. DNA of the CDR3: TGCAGCGTTGGAGGGGATTTCAACACTGAAGCTTTCTTT.